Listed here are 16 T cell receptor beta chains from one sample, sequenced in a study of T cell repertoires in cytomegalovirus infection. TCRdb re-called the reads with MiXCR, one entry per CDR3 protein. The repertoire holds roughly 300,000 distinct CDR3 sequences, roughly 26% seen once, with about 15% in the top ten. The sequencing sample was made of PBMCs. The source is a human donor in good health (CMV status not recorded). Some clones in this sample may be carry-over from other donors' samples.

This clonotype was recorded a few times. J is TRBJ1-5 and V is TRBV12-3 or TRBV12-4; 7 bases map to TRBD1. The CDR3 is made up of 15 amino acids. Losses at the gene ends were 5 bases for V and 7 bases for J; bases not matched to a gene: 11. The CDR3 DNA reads TGTGCCAGCAGTCCGACAGGGCGACTAAGCCAGCCCCAGCATTTT. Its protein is CASSPTGRLSQPQHF.

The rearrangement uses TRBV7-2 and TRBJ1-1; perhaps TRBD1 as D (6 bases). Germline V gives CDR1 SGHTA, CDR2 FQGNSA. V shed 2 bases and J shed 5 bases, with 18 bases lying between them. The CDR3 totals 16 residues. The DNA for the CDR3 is TGTGCCAGCAGCTTAAGGGGGATTGAGAGTAATACTGAAGCTTTCTTT. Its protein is CASSLRGIESNTEAFF.

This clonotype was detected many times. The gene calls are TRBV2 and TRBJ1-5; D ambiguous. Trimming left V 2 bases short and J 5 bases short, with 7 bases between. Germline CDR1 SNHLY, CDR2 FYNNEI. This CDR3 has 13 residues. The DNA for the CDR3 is TGTGCCAGCAGTGAATCCGGGGATCAGCCCCAGCATTTT. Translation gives CASSESGDQPQHF. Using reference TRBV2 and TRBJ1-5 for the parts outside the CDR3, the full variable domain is EPEVTQTPSHQVTQMGQEVILRCVPISNHLYFYWYRQILGQKVEFLVSFYNNEISEKSEIFDDQFSVERPDGSNFTLKIRSTKLEDSAMYFCASSESGDQPQHFGDGTRLSIL.

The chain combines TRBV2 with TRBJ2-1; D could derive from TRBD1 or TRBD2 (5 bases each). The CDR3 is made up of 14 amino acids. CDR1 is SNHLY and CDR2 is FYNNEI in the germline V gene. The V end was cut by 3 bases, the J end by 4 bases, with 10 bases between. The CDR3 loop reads CASSETGPYNEQFF. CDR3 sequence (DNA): TGTGCCAGCAGTGAGACGGGACCGTACAATGAGCAGTTCTTC.

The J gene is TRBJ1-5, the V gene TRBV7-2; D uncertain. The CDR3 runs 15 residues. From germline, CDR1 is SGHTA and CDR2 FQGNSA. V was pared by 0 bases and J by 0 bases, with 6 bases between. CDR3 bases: TGTGCCAGCAGCTTAGCGGTTCGTAGCAATCAGCCCCAGCATTTT. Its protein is CASSLAVRSNQPQHF.

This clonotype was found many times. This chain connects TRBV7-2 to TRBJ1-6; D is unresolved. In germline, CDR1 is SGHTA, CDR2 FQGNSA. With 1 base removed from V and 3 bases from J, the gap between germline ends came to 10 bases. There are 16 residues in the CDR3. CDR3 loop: CASSLEGTSYNSPLHF. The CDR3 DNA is TGTGCCAGCAGCTTAGAGGGAACAAGCTATAATTCACCCCTCCACTTT.

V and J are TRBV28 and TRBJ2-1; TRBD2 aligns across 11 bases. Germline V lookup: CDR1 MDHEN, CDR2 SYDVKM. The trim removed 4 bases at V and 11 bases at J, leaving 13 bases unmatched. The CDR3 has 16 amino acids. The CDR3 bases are TGTGCCAGCAGTTCACTAGGGACTAGCGGCCCGGGGAAGCAGTTCTTC. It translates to CASSSLGTSGPGKQFF.

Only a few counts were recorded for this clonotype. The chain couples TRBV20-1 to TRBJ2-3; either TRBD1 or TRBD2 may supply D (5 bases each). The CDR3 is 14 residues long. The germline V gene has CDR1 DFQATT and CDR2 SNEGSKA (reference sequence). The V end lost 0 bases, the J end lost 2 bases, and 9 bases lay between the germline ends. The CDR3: CSARDWGITDTQYF. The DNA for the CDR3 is TGCAGTGCTAGAGATTGGGGGATCACAGATACGCAGTATTTT.

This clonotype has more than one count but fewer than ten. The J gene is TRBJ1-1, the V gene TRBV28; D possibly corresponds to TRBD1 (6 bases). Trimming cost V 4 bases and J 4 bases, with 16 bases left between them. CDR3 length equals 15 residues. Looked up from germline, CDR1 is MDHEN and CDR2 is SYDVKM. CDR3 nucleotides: TGTGCCAGCAGTTCCCCGGGGGGGCGTCCCACTGAAGCTTTCTTT. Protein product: CASSSPGGRPTEAFF.

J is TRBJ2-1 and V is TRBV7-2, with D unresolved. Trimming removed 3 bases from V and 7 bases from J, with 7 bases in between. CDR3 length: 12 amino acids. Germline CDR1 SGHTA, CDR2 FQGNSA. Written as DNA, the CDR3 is TGTGCCAGCAGCTTTTCCCGTAATGAGCAGTTCTTC. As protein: CASSFSRNEQFF.

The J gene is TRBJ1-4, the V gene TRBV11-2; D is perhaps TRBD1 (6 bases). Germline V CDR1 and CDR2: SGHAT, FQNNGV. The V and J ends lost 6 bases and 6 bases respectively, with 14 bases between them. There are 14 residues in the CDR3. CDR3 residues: CASSWGQGDEKLFF. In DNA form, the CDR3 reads TGTGCCAGCAGTTGGGGACAAGGCGATGAAAAACTGTTTTTT.

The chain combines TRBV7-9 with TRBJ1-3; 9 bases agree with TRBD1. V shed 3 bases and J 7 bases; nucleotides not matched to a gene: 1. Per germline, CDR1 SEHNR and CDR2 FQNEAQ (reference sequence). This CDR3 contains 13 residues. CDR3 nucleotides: TGTGCCAGCAGCTTTGGACAGGGGAACACCATATATTTT. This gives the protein CASSFGQGNTIYF.

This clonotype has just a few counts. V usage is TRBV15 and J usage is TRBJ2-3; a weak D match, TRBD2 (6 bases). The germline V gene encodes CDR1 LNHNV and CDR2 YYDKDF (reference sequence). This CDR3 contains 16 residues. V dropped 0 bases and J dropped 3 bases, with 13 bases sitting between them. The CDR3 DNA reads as TGTGCCACCAGCAGAGACCAAGCTAGCGCAACAGATACGCAGTATTTT. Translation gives CATSRDQASATDTQYF.

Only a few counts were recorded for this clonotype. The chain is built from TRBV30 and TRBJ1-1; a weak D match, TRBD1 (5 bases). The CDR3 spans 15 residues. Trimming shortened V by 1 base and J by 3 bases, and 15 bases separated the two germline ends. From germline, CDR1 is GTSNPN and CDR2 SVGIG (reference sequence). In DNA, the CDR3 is TGTGCCTGGAGTGACCCGAGGGGTGGTGACACTGAAGCTTTCTTT. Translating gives CAWSDPRGGDTEAFF.

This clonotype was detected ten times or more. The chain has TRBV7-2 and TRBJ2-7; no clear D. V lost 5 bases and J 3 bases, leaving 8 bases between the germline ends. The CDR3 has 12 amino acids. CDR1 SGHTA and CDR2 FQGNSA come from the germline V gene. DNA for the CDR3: TGTGCCAGCAGCGAGACTGGCTACGAGCAGTACTTC. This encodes CASSETGYEQYF.

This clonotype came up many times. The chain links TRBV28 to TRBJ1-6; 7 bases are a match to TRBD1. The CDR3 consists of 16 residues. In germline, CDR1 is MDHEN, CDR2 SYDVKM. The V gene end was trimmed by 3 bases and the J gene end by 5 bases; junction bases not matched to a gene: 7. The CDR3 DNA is TGTGCCAGCAGTTTCCGGGACAGAGAAAATAATTCACCCCTCCACTTT. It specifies CASSFRDRENNSPLHF.